This T cell receptor beta chain stems from a study of preoperative IRX-2 immunotherapy in early breast cancer. Looked up from germline, CDR1 is LGHNT and CDR2 is FRNRAP. The V gene lost 5 bases and the J gene lost 1 base, with 21 bases spanning the gap. CDR3 length: 18 residues. Repertoires were generated with immunoSEQ multiplex PCR, while TCRdb's copy carries only in-frame clones and drops some. The sample has tens of thousands of clones, roughly 96% seen once; the top ten hold 5% to 7%. Sample treatment: preoperative locoregional IRX-2 cytokine immunotherapy. Preoperative locoregional IRX-2 cytokine immunotherapy was tested in the phase Ib source study.

This sequence originates from a human donor with breast cancer. The specimen was obtained from a patient treated with IRX-2 immunotherapy. The V call is TRBV12-5, the J call TRBJ1-5, with D possibly being TRBD1 (6 bases). The CDR3 sequence is CASGTPGRGPLSNQPQHF. For the CDR3, the DNA is TGTGCTAGTGGTACCCCCGGCAGGGGACCTTTAAGCAATCAGCCCCAGCATTTT.